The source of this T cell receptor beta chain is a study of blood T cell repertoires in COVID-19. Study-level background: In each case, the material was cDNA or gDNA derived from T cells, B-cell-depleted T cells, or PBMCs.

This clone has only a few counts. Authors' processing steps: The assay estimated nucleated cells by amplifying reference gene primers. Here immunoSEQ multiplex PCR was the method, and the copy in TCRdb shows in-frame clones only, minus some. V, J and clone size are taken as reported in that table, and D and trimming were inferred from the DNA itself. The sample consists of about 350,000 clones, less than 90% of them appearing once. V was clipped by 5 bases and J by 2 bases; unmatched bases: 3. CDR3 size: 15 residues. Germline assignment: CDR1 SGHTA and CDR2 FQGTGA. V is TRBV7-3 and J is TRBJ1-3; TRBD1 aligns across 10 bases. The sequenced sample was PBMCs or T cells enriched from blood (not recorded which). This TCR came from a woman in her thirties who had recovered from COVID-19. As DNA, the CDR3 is TGTGCCAGCAGCCCTGGGACAGGGGCTGGAAACACCATATATTTT. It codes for CASSPGTGAGNTIYF.